Listed below are T cell receptor beta chains from one sample, sequenced in a study of blood T cells in healthy people across ages. MiXCR, run by TCRdb on the 5' RACE reads, gives a single entry per CDR3 protein. This sample carries around 1,700,000 distinct CDR3 sequences, roughly 27% of them seen once, and the ten largest clones take 6.5% to 8.5%. The sample comprised blood. The receptors originated from a woman in her 30s in good health. The CDR3 runs from the conserved cysteine through the conserved F or W. D genes are given only for firm matches. Clone size appears in some rows only: once, few, many, or a class for an expanded clone.

TRBV5-1	.	TRBD1	TRBJ2-3	CASTRDRPSTDTQYF	TGCGCCAGCACCCGGGACAGGCCAAGCACAGATACGCAGTATTTT
TRBV4-2	.	TRBD1	TRBJ2-5	CASSQAIGAGTGTQYF	TGTGCCAGCAGCCAAGCGATAGGGGCAGGGACAGGGACCCAGTACTTC
TRBV2	.	.	TRBJ1-2	CASRASTLSYTF	TGTGCCAGCAGAGCCTCGACATTAAGCTACACCTTC
TRBV6-2/TRBV6-3	.	TRBD2	TRBJ2-7	CASSRDRAGGSYEQYF	TGTGCCAGCAGTCGAGATCGAGCGGGAGGATCCTACGAGCAGTACTTC
TRBV7-2	.	.	TRBJ1-1	CASSLDSDAFF	TGTGCCAGCAGCTTAGACTCTGACGCTTTCTTT
TRBV7-9	.	.	TRBJ1-5	CASTPPGSNQPQHF	TGTGCCAGCACGCCGCCGGGAAGCAATCAGCCCCAGCATTTT
TRBV7-2	.	TRBD2	TRBJ2-7	CASSAVGGGWAEQYF	TGTGCCAGCAGCGCCGTCGGCGGGGGGTGGGCCGAGCAGTACTTC
TRBV14	.	.	TRBJ2-7	CASSQDWAGSHEQYF	TGTGCCAGCAGCCAAGATTGGGCTGGCAGCCACGAGCAGTACTTC
TRBV24-1	.	.	TRBJ2-6	CAASDATSGANVRTF	TGTGCCGCCAGTGATGCCACCTCTGGGGCCAACGTCCGGACTTTC
TRBV30	.	.	TRBJ2-1	CAWSYWAGNEQFF	TGTGCCTGGAGTTATTGGGCCGGGAATGAGCAGTTCTTC
TRBV20-1	.	.	TRBJ2-7	CSARKGPTYEQYF	TGCAGTGCTAGGAAGGGGCCGACCTACGAGCAGTACTTC
TRBV7-9	.	.	TRBJ1-1	CASSLAAGGVVEAFF	TGTGCCAGCAGCTTAGCTGCAGGAGGAGTTGTTGAAGCTTTCTTT
TRBV7-2	.	TRBD1	TRBJ2-3	CASSATGSDTQYF	TGTGCCAGCAGCGCGACAGGGTCCGATACGCAGTATTTT
TRBV7-2	few	.	TRBJ1-2	CASSLNWGREGYGYTF	TGTGCCAGCAGCCTAAACTGGGGGCGGGAGGGCTATGGCTACACCTTC
TRBV20-1	.	.	TRBJ1-3	CSAPVGKAGNTIYF	TGCAGTGCTCCAGTTGGGAAGGCTGGAAACACCATATATTTT
TRBV6-2/TRBV6-3	.	.	TRBJ2-5	CASSHRRRAAPQETQYF	TGTGCCAGCAGCCACAGGAGGAGGGCGGCCCCTCAAGAGACCCAGTACTTC
TRBV14	many	TRBD1	TRBJ2-1	CASSRLGTGYNEQFF	TGTGCCAGCAGCCGTCTAGGGACAGGCTACAATGAGCAGTTCTTC
TRBV29-1	many	.	TRBJ2-1	CSVGKGDAYNEQFF	TGCAGCGTGGGGAAAGGGGATGCCTACAATGAGCAGTTCTTC
TRBV7-9	few	.	TRBJ1-1	CASSLGYRSKSTEAFF	TGTGCCAGCAGCTTAGGGTATCGCAGTAAGAGCACTGAAGCTTTCTTT
TRBV5-1	.	TRBD1	TRBJ2-5	CASSLAGTEKETQYF	TGCGCCAGCAGCTTGGCCGGGACAGAAAAAGAGACCCAGTACTTC
TRBV7-9	.	.	TRBJ2-7	CASSLVQDRPYEQYF	TGTGCCAGCAGCTTAGTCCAGGACCGTCCGTACGAGCAGTACTTC
TRBV29-1	many	.	TRBJ2-1	CSVEDLRRHNGRSTSYNEQFF	TGCAGCGTTGAAGATCTTCGGCGGCACAATGGACGCTCAACCTCCTACAATGAGCAGTTCTTC
TRBV12-3/TRBV12-4	few	.	TRBJ1-2	CASGRSPNYGYTF	TGTGCCAGCGGAAGGTCCCCAAACTATGGCTACACCTTC
TRBV9	.	.	TRBJ2-1	CASGTGGRLYNEQFF	TGTGCCAGCGGCACAGGCGGGCGGCTCTACAATGAGCAGTTCTTC
TRBV28	few	.	TRBJ1-5	CASTSSYTGTAQPQHF	TGTGCCAGCACCTCATCGTATACAGGAACGGCCCAGCCCCAGCATTTT
TRBV6-5	few	.	TRBJ2-3	CASSYEGNTQYF	TGTGCCAGCAGTTACGAGGGTAATACGCAGTATTTT
TRBV27	.	.	TRBJ2-3	CASSSRGYSTDTQYF	TGTGCCAGCAGCTCCAGGGGCTATAGCACAGATACGCAGTATTTT
TRBV9	many	TRBD2	TRBJ2-4	CASSRTSGGLIGDIQYF	TGTGCCAGCAGTCGCACTAGCGGGGGCCTAATCGGGGACATTCAGTACTTC
TRBV6-2/TRBV6-3	many	.	TRBJ2-5	CASSYTRYADPETQYF	TGTGCCAGCAGTTATACAAGATATGCGGATCCAGAGACCCAGTACTTC
TRBV25-1	few	TRBD1	TRBJ2-7	CAISKQGVSYEQYF	TGTGCCATCAGTAAACAGGGGGTTTCCTACGAGCAGTACTTC
TRBV29-1	many	.	TRBJ2-5	CSVEPQGGVETQYF	TGCAGCGTTGAACCACAGGGCGGAGTGGAGACCCAGTACTTC
TRBV6-6	.	.	TRBJ2-2	CASSDPSVTGELFF	TGTGCCAGCAGTGACCCTAGCGTGACCGGGGAGCTGTTTTTT
TRBV7-9	.	TRBD1	TRBJ2-1	CASSPSGTGDPNEQFF	TGTGCCAGCAGCCCATCCGGGACAGGGGACCCCAATGAGCAGTTCTTC
TRBV7-3	many	TRBD2	TRBJ2-3	CASSLGLEGTDTQYF	TGTGCCAGCAGCCTAGGACTAGAAGGGACAGATACGCAGTATTTT
TRBV5-1	many	.	TRBJ2-6	CASSPTTGASGANVLTF	TGCGCCAGCAGCCCGACGACAGGCGCCTCTGGGGCCAACGTCCTGACTTTC
TRBV7-3	.	.	TRBJ2-5	CASSPKTYREGQETQYF	TGTGCCAGCAGCCCTAAAACCTACAGGGAAGGGCAAGAGACCCAGTACTTC
TRBV25-1	.	.	TRBJ2-4	CASSSDLENIQYF	TGTGCCAGCAGTTCCGACTTGGAAAACATTCAGTACTTC
TRBV7-2	once	TRBD2	TRBJ2-1	CASSLASGGTSGTNEQFF	TGTGCCAGCAGCTTAGCGTCAGGGGGGACTAGCGGGACCAATGAGCAGTTCTTC
TRBV2	.	TRBD1	TRBJ2-1	CASRGQGSEQFF	TGTGCCAGCAGGGGACAGGGGAGTGAGCAGTTCTTC
TRBV7-9	many	.	TRBJ2-7	CASSPDREVEQYF	TGTGCCAGCAGCCCTGACAGGGAGGTCGAGCAGTACTTC
TRBV19	few	TRBD2	TRBJ2-2	CASSILAGAGTGELFF	TGTGCCAGTAGTATACTAGCGGGGGCCGGGACCGGGGAGCTGTTTTTT
TRBV28	many	.	TRBJ2-7	CASGALEHEQYF	TGTGCCAGCGGGGCCCTCGAGCACGAGCAGTACTTC
TRBV12-3/TRBV12-4	.	.	TRBJ2-5	CAGSPDLGVVETQYF	TGTGCCGGCAGCCCGGACCTGGGGGTAGTAGAGACCCAGTACTTC
TRBV15	.	.	TRBJ1-6	CATSRGSGNSPLHF	TGTGCCACCAGCAGAGGTAGTGGGAATTCACCCCTCCACTTT
TRBV20-1	.	TRBD1	TRBJ1-4	CSASADRGEKLFF	TGCAGTGCTAGTGCTGACAGGGGGGAAAAACTGTTTTTT
TRBV29-1	few	TRBD2	TRBJ2-5	CSAGREGSQYF	TGCAGCGCTGGCAGGGAGGGGTCCCAGTACTTC
TRBV5-1	many	TRBD1	TRBJ1-2	CASSLVGTANYGYTF	TGCGCCAGCAGCTTGGTTGGGACAGCGAACTATGGCTACACCTTC
TRBV12-3/TRBV12-4	few	TRBD2	TRBJ2-5	CASSTSDNQETQYF	TGTGCCAGCAGTACTAGCGATAACCAAGAGACCCAGTACTTC
TRBV29-1	many	TRBD1	TRBJ2-7	CSAIGTGAEQYF	TGCAGCGCAATCGGGACAGGGGCCGAGCAGTACTTC
TRBV28	many	.	TRBJ2-7	CASRSGLVTYEQYF	TGTGCCAGCAGGAGCGGTTTAGTTACCTACGAGCAGTACTTC
TRBV6-4	many	.	TRBJ1-2	CASSDPGGNGYTF	TGTGCCAGCAGTGACCCGGGAGGGAATGGCTACACCTTC
TRBV7-2	.	TRBD2	TRBJ2-3	CASSSVGGLAVTDTQYF	TGTGCCAGCAGCTCAGTAGGGGGACTAGCGGTCACAGATACGCAGTATTTT
TRBV10-3	few	TRBD1	TRBJ2-1	CASRGFLNEQFF	TGTGCCAGCAGGGGGTTTTTGAATGAGCAGTTCTTC
TRBV28	few	.	TRBJ2-3	CASSPRGAGYTDTQYF	TGTGCCAGCAGTCCTAGGGGGGCGGGGTACACAGATACGCAGTATTTT
TRBV5-1	few	.	TRBJ2-1	CVSSYYNEQFF	TGCGTCAGCAGCTACTACAATGAGCAGTTCTTC
TRBV12-5	few	TRBD2	TRBJ2-7	CASGLVLVSTSGSEQYF	TGTGCTAGTGGTTTGGTACTGGTGAGCACTAGCGGGAGCGAGCAGTACTTC
TRBV18	once	.	TRBJ1-5	CASSQGQQPQHF	TGTGCCAGCTCACAAGGTCAACAGCCCCAGCATTTT
TRBV4-1	.	.	TRBJ2-7	CASSQAPWAGMSAYNEQYF	TGCGCCAGCAGCCAAGCCCCTTGGGCGGGTATGTCAGCTTACAACGAGCAGTACTTC
TRBV29-1	.	TRBD2	TRBJ2-1	CSVEGRLAGYSEQFF	TGCAGCGTTGAAGGGCGACTAGCGGGATACAGTGAGCAGTTCTTC
TRBV5-1	.	.	TRBJ1-6	CASSLPDGLSPLHF	TGCGCCAGCAGCTTACCGGACGGGCTTTCACCCCTCCACTTT